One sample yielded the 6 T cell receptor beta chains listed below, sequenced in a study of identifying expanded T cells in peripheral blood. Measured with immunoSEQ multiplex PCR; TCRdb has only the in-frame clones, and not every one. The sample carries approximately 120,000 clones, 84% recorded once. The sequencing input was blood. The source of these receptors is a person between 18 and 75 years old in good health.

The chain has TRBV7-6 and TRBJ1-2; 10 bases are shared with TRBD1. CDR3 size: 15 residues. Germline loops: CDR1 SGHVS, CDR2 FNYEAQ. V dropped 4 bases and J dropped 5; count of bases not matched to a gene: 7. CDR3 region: CASSSGQGGMYGYTF. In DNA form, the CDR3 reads TGTGCCAGCAGCTCAGGACAGGGGGGGATGTATGGCTACACCTTC.

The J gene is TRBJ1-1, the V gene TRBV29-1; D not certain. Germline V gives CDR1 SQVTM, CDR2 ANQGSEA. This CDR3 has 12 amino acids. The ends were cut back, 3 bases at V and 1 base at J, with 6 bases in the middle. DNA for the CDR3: TGCAGCGTTGATTTTACGAACACTGAAGCTTTCTTT. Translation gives CSVDFTNTEAFF. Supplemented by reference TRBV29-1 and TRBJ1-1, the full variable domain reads SAVISQKPSRDICQRGTSLTIQCQVDSQVTMMFWYRQQPGQSLTLIATANQGSEATYESGFVIDKFPISRPNLTFSTLTVSNMSPEDSSIYLCSVDFTNTEAFFGQGTRLTVV.

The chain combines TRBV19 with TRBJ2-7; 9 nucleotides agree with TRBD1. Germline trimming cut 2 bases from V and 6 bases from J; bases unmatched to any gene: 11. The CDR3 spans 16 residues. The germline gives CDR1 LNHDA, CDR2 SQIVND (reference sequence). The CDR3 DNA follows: TGTGCCAGTAGTATAAGTTCTCGGACAGGGGATTCCGAGCAGTACTTC. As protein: CASSISSRTGDSEQYF. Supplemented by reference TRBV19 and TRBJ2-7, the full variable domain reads DGGITQSPKYLFRKEGQNVTLSCEQNLNHDAMYWYRQDPGQGLRLIYYSQIVNDFQKGDIAEGYSVSREKKESFPLTVTSAQKNPTAFYLCASSISSRTGDSEQYFGPGTRLTVT.

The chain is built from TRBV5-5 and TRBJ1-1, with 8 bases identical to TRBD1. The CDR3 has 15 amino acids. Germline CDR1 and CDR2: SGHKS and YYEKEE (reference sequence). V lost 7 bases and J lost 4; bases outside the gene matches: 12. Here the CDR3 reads CASLQGAGRGTEAFF. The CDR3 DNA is TGTGCCAGCCTCCAGGGGGCAGGGAGGGGCACTGAAGCTTTCTTT.

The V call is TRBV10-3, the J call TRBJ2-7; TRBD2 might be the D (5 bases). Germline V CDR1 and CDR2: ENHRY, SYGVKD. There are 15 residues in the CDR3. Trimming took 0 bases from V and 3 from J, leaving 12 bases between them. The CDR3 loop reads CAISESRVPIYEQYF. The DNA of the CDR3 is TGTGCCATCAGTGAGTCGAGGGTACCAATCTACGAGCAGTACTTC.

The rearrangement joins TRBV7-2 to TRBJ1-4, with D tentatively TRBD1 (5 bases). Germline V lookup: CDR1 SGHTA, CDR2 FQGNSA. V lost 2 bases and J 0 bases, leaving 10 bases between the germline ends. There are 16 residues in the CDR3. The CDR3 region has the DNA TGTGCCAGCAGCTTAAGGGGACCTACAACTAATGAAAAACTGTTTTTT. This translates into CASSLRGPTTNEKLFF.